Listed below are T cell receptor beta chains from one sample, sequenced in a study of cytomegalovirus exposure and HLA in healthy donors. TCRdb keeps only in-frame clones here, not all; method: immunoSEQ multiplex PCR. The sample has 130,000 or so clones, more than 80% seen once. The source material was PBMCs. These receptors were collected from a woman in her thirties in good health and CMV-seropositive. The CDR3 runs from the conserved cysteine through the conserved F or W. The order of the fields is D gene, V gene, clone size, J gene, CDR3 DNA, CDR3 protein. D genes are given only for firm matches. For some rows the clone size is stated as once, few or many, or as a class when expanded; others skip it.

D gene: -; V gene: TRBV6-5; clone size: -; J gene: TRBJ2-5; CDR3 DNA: TGTGCCAGCAGTTGGGCTACAGATCAAGAGACCCAGTACTTC; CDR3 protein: CASSWATDQETQYF
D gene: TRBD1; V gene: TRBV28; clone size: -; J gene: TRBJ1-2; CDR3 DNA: TGTGCCAGCAGTTTACGGACAGGCATTGACTATGGCTACACCTTC; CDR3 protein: CASSLRTGIDYGYTF
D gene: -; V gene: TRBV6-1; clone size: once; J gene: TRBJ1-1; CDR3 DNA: TGTGCCAGCAGTACTATACCGGGGAACACTGAAGCTTTCTTT; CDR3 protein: CASSTIPGNTEAFF
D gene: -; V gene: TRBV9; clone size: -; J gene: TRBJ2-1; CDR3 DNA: TGTGCCAGCAGCACAGGACAGGGAGGGTATGAGCAGTTCTTC; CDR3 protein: CASSTGQGGYEQFF
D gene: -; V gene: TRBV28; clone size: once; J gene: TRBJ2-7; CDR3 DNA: TGTGCCAGCAGTTTAGGTCTAGCGCACTCCTACGAGCAGTACTTC; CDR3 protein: CASSLGLAHSYEQYF
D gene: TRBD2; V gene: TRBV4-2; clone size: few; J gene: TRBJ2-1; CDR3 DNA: TGTGCCAGCAGCCAAAACCCTAGCGGGGATAATGAGCAGTTCTTC; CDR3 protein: CASSQNPSGDNEQFF
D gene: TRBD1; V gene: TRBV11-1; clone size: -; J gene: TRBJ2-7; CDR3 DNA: TGTGCCAGCAGCAGCCCCGGGACAGGACGCTCCTACGAGCAGTACTTC; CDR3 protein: CASSSPGTGRSYEQYF
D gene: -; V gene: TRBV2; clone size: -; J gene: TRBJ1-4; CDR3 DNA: TGTGCCAGCAGTGGTACAGAGGGTGGCGAAAAACTGTTTTTT; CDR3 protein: CASSGTEGGEKLFF
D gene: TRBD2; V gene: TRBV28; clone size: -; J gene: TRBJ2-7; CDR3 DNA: TGTGCCAGCAGTGCCCCGGGGGGGAAGGACTACGAGCAGTACTTC; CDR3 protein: CASSAPGGKDYEQYF
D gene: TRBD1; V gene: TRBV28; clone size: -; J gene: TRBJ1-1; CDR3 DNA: TGTGCCAGCAGTTGGACAGGGGGCGGAACTGAAGCTTTCTTT; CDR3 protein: CASSWTGGGTEAFF
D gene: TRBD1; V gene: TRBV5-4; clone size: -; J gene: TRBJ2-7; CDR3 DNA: TGTGCCAGCAGCTTGGGGGACAGCTCCTACGAGCAGTACTTC; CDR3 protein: CASSLGDSSYEQYF
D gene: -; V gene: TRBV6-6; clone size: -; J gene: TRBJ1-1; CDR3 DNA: TGTGCCAGCCTTCCGACCGACCGGGGCACTGAAGCTTTCTTT; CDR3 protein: CASLPTDRGTEAFF
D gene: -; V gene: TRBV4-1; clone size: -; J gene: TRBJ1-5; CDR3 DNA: TGCGCCAGCAGCCAAGCGGCTACGGGATATAGCAATCAGCCCCAGCATTTT; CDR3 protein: CASSQAATGYSNQPQHF
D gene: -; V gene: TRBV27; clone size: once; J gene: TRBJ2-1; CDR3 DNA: TGTGCCAGCAGTTCCCCCGGTAAGGCGGAGGACAATGAGCAGTTCTTC; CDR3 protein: CASSSPGKAEDNEQFF
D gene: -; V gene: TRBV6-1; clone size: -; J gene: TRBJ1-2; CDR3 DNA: TGTGCCAGCAGTGAAGTCGGGGGCTACACCTTC; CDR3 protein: CASSEVGGYTF
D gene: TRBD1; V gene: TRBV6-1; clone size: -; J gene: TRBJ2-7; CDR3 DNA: TGTGCCAGCAGTGAAATGGCGCAGGGGGCATACGAGCAGTACTTC; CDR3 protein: CASSEMAQGAYEQYF
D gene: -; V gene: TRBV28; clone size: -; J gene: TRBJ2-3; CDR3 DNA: TGTGCCAGCAGTTCGTTAGCGGGCACAGATACGCAGTATTTT; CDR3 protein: CASSSLAGTDTQYF
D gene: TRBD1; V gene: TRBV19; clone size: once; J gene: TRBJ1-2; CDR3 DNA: TGTGCCAGTAGGGCCGGGACAGGGGGCTATGGCTACACCTTC; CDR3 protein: CASRAGTGGYGYTF
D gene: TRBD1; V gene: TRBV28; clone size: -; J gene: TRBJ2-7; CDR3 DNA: TGTGCCAGCAGTTTTGTCGGGACAGCATCCTACGAGCAGTACTTC; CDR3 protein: CASSFVGTASYEQYF
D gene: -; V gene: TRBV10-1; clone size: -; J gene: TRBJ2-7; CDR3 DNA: TGCGCCAGCTCGGCGGGACAGAGCTTTTCCGAGCAGTACTTC; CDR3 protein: CASSAGQSFSEQYF
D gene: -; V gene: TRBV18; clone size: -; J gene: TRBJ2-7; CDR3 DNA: TGTGCCAGCTCGCGGGGCAATAGTAGGGTGGACAACGAGCAGTACTTC; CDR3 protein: CASSRGNSRVDNEQYF
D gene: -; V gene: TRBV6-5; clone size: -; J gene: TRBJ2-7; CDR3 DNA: TGTGCCAGCAGTCCGGGATCTGGCTACGAGCAGTACTTC; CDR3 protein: CASSPGSGYEQYF
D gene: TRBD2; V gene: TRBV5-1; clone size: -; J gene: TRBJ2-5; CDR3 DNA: TGCGCCAGCAGCCTGGGACTAGCGGGGGGGCCGGGGGAGACCCAGTACTTC; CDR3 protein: CASSLGLAGGPGETQYF
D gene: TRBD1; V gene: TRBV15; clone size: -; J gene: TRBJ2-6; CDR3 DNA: TGTGCCACCAGCAGGGAACGGACAGGCCAATCTGGGGCCAACGTCCTGACTTTC; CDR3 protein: CATSRERTGQSGANVLTF
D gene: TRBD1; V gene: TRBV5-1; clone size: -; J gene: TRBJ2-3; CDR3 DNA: TGCGCCAGCAGCGACAGGGGGCGAGGAGATACGCAGTATTTT; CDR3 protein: CASSDRGRGDTQYF
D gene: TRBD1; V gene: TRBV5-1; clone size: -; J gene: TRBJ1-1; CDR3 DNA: TGCGCCAGCAGCCCCAGGACAGGTCTCATGAACACTGAAGCTTTCTTT; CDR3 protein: CASSPRTGLMNTEAFF
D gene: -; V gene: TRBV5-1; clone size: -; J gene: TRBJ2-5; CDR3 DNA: TGCGCCAGCAGCTATTCAGGGGCCCAAGAGACCCAGTACTTC; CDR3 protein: CASSYSGAQETQYF
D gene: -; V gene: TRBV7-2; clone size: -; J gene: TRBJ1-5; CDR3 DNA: TGTGCCAGCAGCTCCCGGGGGGGCCATCAGCCCCAGCATTTT; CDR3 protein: CASSSRGGHQPQHF
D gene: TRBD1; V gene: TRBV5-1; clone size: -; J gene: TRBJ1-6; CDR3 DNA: TGCGCCAGCAGCTTCCGGGACAGGGGTGGTAGTTCACCCCTCCACTTT; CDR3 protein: CASSFRDRGGSSPLHF
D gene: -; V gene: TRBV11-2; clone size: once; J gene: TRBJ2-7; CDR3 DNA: TGTGCCAGCAGCTCCCTAGCGAAGAGTGGAGGCGAGCAGTACTTC; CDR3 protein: CASSSLAKSGGEQYF
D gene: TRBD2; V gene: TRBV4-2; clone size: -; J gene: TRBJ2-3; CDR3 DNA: TGTGCCAGCAGCCAGGATAGCGGGAACACAGATACGCAGTATTTT; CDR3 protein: CASSQDSGNTDTQYF
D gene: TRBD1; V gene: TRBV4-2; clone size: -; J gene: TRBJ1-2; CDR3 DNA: TGTGCCAGCAGCCTATCAGGGGGTGGTGGCTACACCTTC; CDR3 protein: CASSLSGGGGYTF
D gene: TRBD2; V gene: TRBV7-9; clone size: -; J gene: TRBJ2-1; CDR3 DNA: TGTGCCAGCAGCCCATGGACTAGCGGGGGGGCGTTGAATGAGCAGTTCTTC; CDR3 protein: CASSPWTSGGALNEQFF
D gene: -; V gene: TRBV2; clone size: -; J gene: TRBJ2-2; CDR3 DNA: TGTGCCAGCAGTGAACAGGTGTTGGGAGTTGGGGAGCTGTTTTTT; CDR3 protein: CASSEQVLGVGELFF
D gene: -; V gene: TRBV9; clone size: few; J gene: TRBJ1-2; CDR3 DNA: TGTGCCAGCAGCGCGAGCGAGACCTATGGCTACACCTTC; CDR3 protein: CASSASETYGYTF
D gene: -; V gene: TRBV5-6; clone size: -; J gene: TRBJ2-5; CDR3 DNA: TGTGCCAGCAGCTTGAGTGGCGGGTGGGTTGAGACCCAGTACTTC; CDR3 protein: CASSLSGGWVETQYF
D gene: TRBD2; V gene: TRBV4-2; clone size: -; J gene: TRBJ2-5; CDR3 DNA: TGTGCCAGCAGCCAAGGGACTAGCGGGGGCCCCCAAGAGACCCAGTACTTC; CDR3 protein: CASSQGTSGGPQETQYF
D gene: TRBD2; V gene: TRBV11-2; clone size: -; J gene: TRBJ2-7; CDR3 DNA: TGTGCCAGCAGCTTTATTTTTGGGGTTAGCGGGACCACCTACGAGCAGTACTTC; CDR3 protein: CASSFIFGVSGTTYEQYF
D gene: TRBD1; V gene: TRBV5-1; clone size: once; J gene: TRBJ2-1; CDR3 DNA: TGCGCCAGCAGCTGGGGGGACAGGGACGAATACAATGAGCAGTTCTTC; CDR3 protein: CASSWGDRDEYNEQFF
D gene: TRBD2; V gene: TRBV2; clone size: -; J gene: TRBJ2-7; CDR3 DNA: TGTGCCAGCATCCCGGCTAGCGGATACGAGCAGTACTTC; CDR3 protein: CASIPASGYEQYF
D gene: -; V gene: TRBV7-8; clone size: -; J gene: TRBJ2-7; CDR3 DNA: TGTGCCAGCAGCCCTACAGCCGTATCCTACGAGCAGTACTTC; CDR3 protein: CASSPTAVSYEQYF
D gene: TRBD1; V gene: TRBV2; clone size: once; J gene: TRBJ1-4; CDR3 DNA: TGTGCCAGCAGTATCATGGGGGACAGGACAAATAATGAAAAACTGTTTTTT; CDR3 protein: CASSIMGDRTNNEKLFF
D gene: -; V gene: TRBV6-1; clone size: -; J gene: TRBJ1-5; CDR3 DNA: TGTGCCAGCAAGGGAGGGGTAGGCCAGCCCCAGCATTTT; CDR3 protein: CASKGGVGQPQHF
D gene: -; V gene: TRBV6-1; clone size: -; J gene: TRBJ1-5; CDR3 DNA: TGTGCCAGCAGTGAAGGACAGGTGAGGCATCAGCCCCAGCATTTT; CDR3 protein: CASSEGQVRHQPQHF
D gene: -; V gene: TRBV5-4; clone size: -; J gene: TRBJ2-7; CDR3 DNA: TGTGCCAGCAGCTTGTGGGGAGCTTACGAGCAGTACTTC; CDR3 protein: CASSLWGAYEQYF
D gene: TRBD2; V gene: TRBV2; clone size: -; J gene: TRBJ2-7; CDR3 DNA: TGTGCCAGCAGAAATGCATATGGCGGGGGCTACGAGCAGTACTTC; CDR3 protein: CASRNAYGGGYEQYF
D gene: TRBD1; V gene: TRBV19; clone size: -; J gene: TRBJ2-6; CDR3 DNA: TGTGCCAGTAGTAGAGAGGACAGGGTCTCTGGGGCCAACGTCCTGACTTTC; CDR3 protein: CASSREDRVSGANVLTF
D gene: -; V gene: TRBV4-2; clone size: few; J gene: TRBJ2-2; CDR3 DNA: TGTGCCAGCAGCGGCGTCAGGGTGGAGTCGGCCGGGGAGCTGTTTTTT; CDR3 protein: CASSGVRVESAGELFF
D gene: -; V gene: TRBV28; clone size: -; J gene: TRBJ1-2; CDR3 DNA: TGTGCCAGCAGTTTAAACAGGGACCTCTATGGCTACACCTTC; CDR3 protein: CASSLNRDLYGYTF
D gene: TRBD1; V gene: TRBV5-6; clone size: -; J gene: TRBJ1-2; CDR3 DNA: TGTGCCAGCACCTCGGACAGGGGAGTAATCTATGGCTACACCTTC; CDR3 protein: CASTSDRGVIYGYTF
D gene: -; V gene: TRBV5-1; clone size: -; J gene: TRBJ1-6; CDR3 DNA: TGCGCCAGCAGCGTGTGGGGGGGCCCACCGCTCCTTACTTCACCCCTCCACTTT; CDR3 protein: CASSVWGGPPLLTSPLHF
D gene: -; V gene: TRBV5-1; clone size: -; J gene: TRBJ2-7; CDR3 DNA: TGCGCCAGCAGGCAGTCGTACCTCCCTTGGGAGCAGTACTTC; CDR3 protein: CASRQSYLPWEQYF